Each of the 32 T cell receptor beta chains below was sequenced from the same sample in a study of glioma-infiltrating T cells after dendritic cell vaccination. Sample time point: after dendritic cell vaccination, including at tumor progression/relapse. The data were produced by immunoSEQ multiplex PCR, yet TCRdb's version contains in-frame clones alone and is incomplete. The table records around 78,000 clones, around nine tenths of them present only once. The material was blood, obtained after dendritic cell vaccination. The receptors shown here come from a human donor with glioblastoma.

The rearrangement uses TRBV4-1 and TRBJ2-7; 14 nucleotides match TRBD2. The CDR3 has 14 amino acids. Germline V lookup: CDR1 MGHRA, CDR2 YSYEKL. V shed 6 bases, J shed 4 bases, and the junction held 2 bases outside the gene matches. This chain's CDR3 is CASRGLAGDYEQYF. The CDR3 coding sequence is TGCGCCAGCAGGGGACTAGCGGGGGATTACGAGCAGTACTTC.

The V call is TRBV9, the J call TRBJ1-1; TRBD1 aligns across 9 bases. CDR1 and CDR2 (germline): SGDLS, YYNGEE. This CDR3 has 14 amino acids. With V trimmed by 5 bases and J by 4 bases, 6 bases remained unmatched. The DNA for the CDR3 is TGTGCCAGCAGAGCCGCGACAGGGGGCACTGAAGCTTTCTTT. Amino acids: CASRAATGGTEAFF.

This chain connects TRBV5-1 to TRBJ2-5, with 8 bases matching TRBD1. Looked up from germline, CDR1 is SGHRS and CDR2 is YFSETQ. J lost 1 base, V lost 5 bases, and 7 bases had no gene match. This CDR3 is built from 15 residues. CDR3 amino acids: CASSPGQVIQETQYF. CDR3 nucleotide sequence: TGCGCCAGCAGTCCGGGACAGGTCATCCAAGAGACCCAGTACTTC.

The V call is TRBV30, the J call TRBJ2-5; D is unresolved. CDR3 length: 11 amino acids. The germline V gene encodes CDR1 GTSNPN and CDR2 SVGIG (reference sequence). V lost 5 bases and J lost 6, with 10 bases in between. The CDR3 here is CAWSRAQTQYF. The DNA for the CDR3 is TGTGCCTGGTCTCGAGCCCAGACCCAGTACTTC.

The chain recombines TRBV2 with TRBJ1-5; tentative D call: TRBD1 (5 bases). CDR1 and CDR2 (germline): SNHLY, FYNNEI. V was clipped by 6 bases and J by 2 bases, with 17 bases between them. CDR3 length: 16 residues. CDR3 DNA sequence: TGTGCCAGCAGCTTACGGACACCTCGGGGCAATCAGCCCCAGCATTTT. It specifies CASSLRTPRGNQPQHF.

CDR3 residues: CASSYLTGDSRGTEAFF. CDR3 nucleotides: TGCGCCAGCAGCTACCTGACAGGGGATAGTCGAGGCACTGAAGCTTTCTTT. The chain uses TRBV5-1 and TRBJ1-1; TRBD1 matches at 8 bases. The CDR3 spans 17 residues. CDR1 and CDR2 (germline): SGHRS, YFSETQ. Unmatched junction bases numbered 14, after V lost 3 bases and J lost 4 bases.

This chain uses TRBV6-5 with TRBJ1-2, with D possibly TRBD1 on 6 matching bases. Germline values: CDR1 MNHEY, CDR2 SVGAGI. The CDR3 runs 14 residues. V shed 5 bases and J shed 4 bases, with 14 bases lying between them. CDR3 bases: TGTGCCAGCAGTGCACATCAAGGGGGCTATGGCTACACCTTC. Protein: CASSAHQGGYGYTF.

This clone was seen just once. The genes are TRBV30 and TRBJ1-5; the match to TRBD1 covers 11 bases. CDR1 is GTSNPN and CDR2 is SVGIG in the germline V gene (reference sequence). The CDR3 runs to 14 residues. After removal of 5 bases from V and 8 bases from J, the junction contained 8 bases not matched to a gene. DNA for the CDR3: TGTGCCTGGGGGGGGACAGGGGGAGCGAAGCCCCAGCATTTT. It yields the protein CAWGGTGGAKPQHF. Complete variable domain (other parts from reference TRBV30 and TRBJ1-5): SQTIHQWPATLVQPVGSPLSLECTVEGTSNPNLYWYRQAAGRGLQLLFYSVGIGQISSEVPQNLSASRPQDRQFILSSKKLLLSDSGFYLCAWGGTGGAKPQHFGDGTRLSIL.

This chain uses TRBV19 with TRBJ2-7; D perhaps matches TRBD1 (5 bases). Trimming pared 1 base from V and 3 bases from J, leaving 13 bases between. CDR1 is LNHDA and CDR2 is SQIVND in the germline V gene (reference sequence). This CDR3 is 15 amino acids long. The CDR3 coding sequence is TGTGCCAGTAGTATAGCCAGGGCTGGCGACTACGAGCAGTACTTC. It translates to CASSIARAGDYEQYF.

The genes are TRBV7-9 and TRBJ2-7; 9 bases line up with TRBD1. Trimming removed 6 bases from V and 0 bases from J; junction bases left unmatched: 9. In germline, CDR1 is SEHNR, CDR2 FQNEAQ (reference sequence). The CDR3 has 16 amino acids. CDR3 DNA: TGTGCCAGCAGGTCGAACAGGGGGCCCGACTCCTACGAGCAGTACTTC. It is translated as CASRSNRGPDSYEQYF.

This clone was picked up one time. The chain carries TRBV15 and TRBJ2-2; D is unresolved. The CDR3 totals 15 residues. V lost 1 base and J 3 bases, leaving 9 bases between the germline ends. From germline, CDR1 is LNHNV and CDR2 YYDKDF (reference sequence). CDR3 coding DNA: TGTGCCACCAGCAGAGTTGACCGGGACACCGGGGAGCTGTTTTTT. Its protein is CATSRVDRDTGELFF.

This rearrangement joins TRBV4-2 to TRBJ2-7, with a possible D match to TRBD2 (5 bases). Looked up from germline, CDR1 is LGHNA and CDR2 is YNFKEQ. The length of the CDR3 is 11 residues. V lost 6 bases and J 7 bases, leaving 10 bases between the germline ends. The CDR3 coding sequence is TGTGCCAGCAGAGGCGGAGGTGAGCAGTACTTC. Its translation: CASRGGGEQYF.

The chain links TRBV7-9 to TRBJ2-7, with 9 nucleotides matching TRBD1. Germline assignment: CDR1 SEHNR and CDR2 FQNEAQ (reference sequence). This CDR3 has 14 residues. The J segment lost 5 bases and the V segment lost 7 bases, leaving 9 bases of the junction unmatched. In DNA form, the CDR3 reads TGTGCCAGCAAAACCGGGACAGGGTGGCACGAGCAGTACTTC. Amino acids: CASKTGTGWHEQYF. The whole variable domain, filled in from reference TRBV7-9 and TRBJ2-7, reads DTGVSQNPRHKITKRGQNVTFRCDPISEHNRLYWYRQTLGQGPEFLTYFQNEAQLEKSRLLSDRFSAERPKGSFSTLEIQRTEQGDSAMYLCASKTGTGWHEQYFGPGTRLTVT.

CDR3 in amino acids: CATSRGTANEQFF. CDR3 DNA: TGTGCCACCAGCCGCGGGACAGCTAATGAGCAGTTCTTC. J is TRBJ2-1 and V is TRBV15, with D possibly being TRBD1 (7 bases). Germline V gene sequence: CDR1 LNHNV, CDR2 YYDKDF (reference sequence). The CDR3 covers 13 residues. V was pared by 5 bases and J by 7 bases, with 12 bases between.

The table lists this clone with a count of one. The J gene is TRBJ2-5, the V gene TRBV28, with 8 bases aligning to TRBD1. Unmatched junction bases numbered 5, after V lost 3 bases and J lost 2 bases. Looked up from germline, CDR1 is MDHEN and CDR2 is SYDVKM. The CDR3 covers 15 residues. The CDR3 coding sequence is TGTGCCAGCAGTTTTGGGACAGGACCGCAAGAGACCCAGTACTTC. Translating gives CASSFGTGPQETQYF.

This clone was seen more than once but under ten times. The rearrangement joins TRBV5-1 to TRBJ2-1; perhaps TRBD2 as D (6 bases). Germline V gene lookup returns CDR1 SGHRS and CDR2 YFSETQ. Between the trimmed V and J ends, which lost 5 bases and 9 bases, there was a span of 27 bases. The length of the CDR3 is 17 residues. CDR3: CASSLNLYGLTEGEQFF. DNA of the CDR3: TGCGCCAGCAGTCTTAATCTATACGGACTCACGGAGGGTGAGCAGTTCTTC.

The chain couples TRBV29-1 to TRBJ1-5; 10 bases match TRBD1. Trimming cost V 2 bases and J 2 bases; bases outside gene matches: 12. Germline V gives CDR1 SQVTM, CDR2 ANQGSEA. The CDR3 covers 18 residues. The CDR3 region is CSVEREEDRGIRNQPQHF. The CDR3 region has the DNA TGCAGCGTTGAAAGAGAGGAGGACAGGGGGATTCGCAATCAGCCCCAGCATTTT.

This chain connects TRBV4-1 to TRBJ2-3; 12 bases align to TRBD2. J gave up 8 bases and V 4 bases, and 13 bases lay outside the gene matches. From germline, CDR1 is MGHRA and CDR2 YSYEKL. The CDR3 sequence is 17 residues long. The CDR3 nucleotides are TGCGCCAGCAGCCCCCCCCCGACTAGCGGGGGCGCGGTTACGCAGTATTTT. It translates to CASSPPPTSGGAVTQYF.

The V and J genes are TRBV9 and TRBJ2-3; 7 bases map to TRBD2. The J segment lost 0 bases and the V segment lost 2 bases, leaving 3 bases of the junction unmatched. The CDR3 runs 15 residues. CDR1 and CDR2 from the germline V gene are SGDLS and YYNGEE. Written as DNA, the CDR3 is TGTGCCAGCAGCGTTACAGCGGGAAGCACAGATACGCAGTATTTT. Amino acids: CASSVTAGSTDTQYF.

The V and J genes are TRBV7-2 and TRBJ2-3; 15 nucleotides agree with TRBD2. Per germline, CDR1 SGHTA and CDR2 FQGNSA. The V and J ends lost 5 bases and 5 bases, in that order; junction bases with no gene match: 8. The CDR3 is 17 amino acids. Here the CDR3 reads CASSPGTSGRFIDTQYF. In nucleotides, the CDR3 is TGTGCCAGCAGCCCCGGGACTAGCGGGAGGTTCATAGATACGCAGTATTTT.

The chain joins TRBV2 to TRBJ1-3, with D perhaps TRBD1 (5 bases). CDR3 length: 15 residues. Trimming left V 2 bases short and J 6 bases short, with 14 bases between. Germline CDR1 and CDR2: SNHLY and FYNNEI. The CDR3 bases are TGTGCCAGCAGTGAAATCACAGGAGCGCCAAACACCATATATTTT. Its protein product is CASSEITGAPNTIYF.

The gene calls are TRBV19 and TRBJ2-1; D might be TRBD1 (5 bases). Germline values: CDR1 LNHDA, CDR2 SQIVND (reference sequence). Trimming pared 3 bases from V and 3 bases from J, leaving 12 bases between. The CDR3 is 15 amino acids. CDR3 sequence reads: CASSILGVDYNEQFF. CDR3 DNA: TGTGCCAGTAGTATTCTAGGGGTAGACTACAATGAGCAGTTCTTC.

This chain uses TRBV28 with TRBJ1-1; weak D call: TRBD1 (5 bases). Between the trimmed V and J ends, which lost 4 bases and 8 bases, there was a span of 8 bases. This CDR3 contains 11 residues. Germline CDR1 reads MDHEN; CDR2 reads SYDVKM. This CDR3 reads CASSSGREAFF. The DNA of the CDR3 is TGTGCCAGCAGTTCAGGGAGGGAAGCTTTCTTT.

This chain joins TRBV27 and TRBJ2-1; 7 bases are a match to TRBD1. V trimming: 5 bases; J trimming: 4 bases; junction bases outside the gene matches: 8. From germline, CDR1 is MNHEY and CDR2 SMNVEV (reference sequence). This CDR3 has 15 amino acids. The CDR3 region is CASSIPGQTYNEQFF. The CDR3 DNA sequence: TGTGCCAGCAGTATACCGGGACAGACATACAATGAGCAGTTCTTC.

The genes are TRBV12-5 and TRBJ1-1; the match to TRBD1 covers 9 bases. CDR3 length equals 15 residues. In germline, CDR1 is LGHNT, CDR2 FRNRAP. The V segment lost 4 bases and the J segment 1 base; nucleotides outside the gene matches: 4. The CDR3 is CASGSPTGGNTEAFF. The CDR3 region has the DNA TGTGCTAGTGGTTCTCCGACAGGGGGGAACACTGAAGCTTTCTTT.

The rearrangement uses TRBV2 and TRBJ1-2; D remains unclear. Trimming removed 8 bases at V and 8 bases at J, with 18 bases between. Looked up from germline, CDR1 is SNHLY and CDR2 is FYNNEI. The CDR3 totals 13 residues. CDR3 coding DNA: TGTGCCAGCGTATTGACGGCCTCGCGGGGCTACACCTTC. Translated, it gives CASVLTASRGYTF.

This sequence joins TRBV5-6 and TRBJ2-6; D may be TRBD2 (6 bases). The CDR3 is 17 amino acids. V lost 1 base to trimming and J lost 0 bases, with 11 bases between them. The V gene's germline CDR1 is SGHDT and CDR2 YYEEEE. CDR3 amino acids: CASSLSLGSSGANVLTF. For the CDR3, the DNA is TGTGCCAGCAGCTTGTCGCTCGGGAGCTCTGGGGCCAACGTCCTGACTTTC.

The chain links TRBV6-5 to TRBJ2-7, with 12 bases lining up with TRBD2. CDR3 size: 15 residues. The junction had 5 bases not matched to a gene; V was cut back by 6 bases and J by 2 bases. Germline loops: CDR1 MNHEY, CDR2 SVGAGI. As DNA, the CDR3 is TGTGCCAGCAGGTCGGGACTAGCGGGCGCCTACGAGCAGTACTTC. It is translated as CASRSGLAGAYEQYF.

This chain joins TRBV7-9 and TRBJ1-3; tentative D call: TRBD1 (6 bases). From germline, CDR1 is SEHNR and CDR2 FQNEAQ (reference sequence). V shed 5 bases and J shed 0 bases, with 8 bases lying between them. The CDR3 loop spans 14 amino acids. The CDR3 is CASSDRSSGNTIYF. The DNA for the CDR3 is TGTGCCAGCAGCGACAGGAGCTCTGGAAACACCATATATTTT.

The chain links TRBV25-1 to TRBJ1-4, with a weak D call TRBD1 (5 bases). With 1 base removed from V and 6 bases from J, the gap between germline ends came to 9 bases. The CDR3 sequence is 14 residues long. The germline V gene encodes CDR1 MGHDK and CDR2 SYGVNS. The CDR3 coding sequence is TGTGCCAGCAGTGAATCAGGGTGGTATGAAAAACTGTTTTTT. The encoded protein is CASSESGWYEKLFF.

The chain joins TRBV4-1 to TRBJ2-1; 8 bases fit TRBD1. The CDR3 spans 13 residues. The germline CDR1 and CDR2 sequences are MGHRA and YSYEKL. Trimming removed 3 bases from V and 6 bases from J; junction bases left unmatched: 1. The CDR3 protein is CASSHDRGNEQFF. In DNA form, the CDR3 reads TGCGCCAGCAGCCACGACAGGGGCAATGAGCAGTTCTTC.

The chain combines TRBV19 with TRBJ2-1, with D perhaps matching TRBD2 (5 bases). Germline loops: CDR1 LNHDA, CDR2 SQIVND (reference sequence). The CDR3 consists of 17 residues. Trimming took off 7 bases at V and 5 bases at J, with 24 bases between the two ends. The CDR3, as DNA: TGTGCCAGTAAAAGACGAGGGCCGGGTTATCTCGACAATGAGCAGTTCTTC. This translates into CASKRRGPGYLDNEQFF.